This T cell receptor (beta chain) is drawn from a study of T cell responses to AZD1222 COVID-19 vaccine (dated by TCRdb to the early 2020s). Notes on the research overall: A total of around 240 trial participants underwent TCR sequencing, of whom about 210 received two doses of AZD1222 and about 25 received two doses of the MenACWY control vaccine. Trial participants were enrolled into age subgroups of 18-55, 56-69 and 70-plus years, which contained about 150, 27 and 61 TCR-sequenced participants, respectively.

Paper-wide results and their limitations: Reportedly, close to half of the unique spike-specific TCRs recognized epitopes lying outside the regions that are mutated in the B.1.351 and B.1.1.7 variants. After two AZD1222 doses, both the breadth and the depth of spike-specific TCRs were significantly higher than at day 0 and than in MenACWY recipients. Conclusions about previously exposed vaccinees are limited because only five to seven AZD1222 recipients were SARS-CoV-2 seropositive at baseline. Most participants were white British and females outnumbered males, and the authors suggested that clonal diversity may have been underestimated. The vaccine-associated CD4 TCRs covered the entire spike protein, and the dominant responses fell in regions 160-218 and 743-854. Because no day 14 peak-response samples were available, repertoires were characterized only after the peak T cell response. The 56-69-year group was small, and its depth increase did not reach significance, likely because of low power.

What this sample's time point label stands for: baseline before first vaccination. Per the publication, the treatment or condition label means: meningococcal conjugate vaccine given as trial control. Samples from vaccinated people were obtained from the UK trials COV001 and COV002, which included a single-blind randomized controlled phase 2/3 trial of AZD1222 (ChAdOx1 nCoV-19) in healthy adults. For TCRbeta chain sequencing, PBMC samples were collected from trial participants at day 0 and at day 28 after the second dose. The CDR3 regions of human TCRbeta chains were analyzed by immunosequencing. On the authors' methods: Repertoire TCRs were checked for matches against a reference library of SARS-CoV-2-specific TCRs that had been generated using the MIRA antigen-specificity platform. Breadth meant the fraction of unique TCRs that were SARS-CoV-2-associated, whereas depth meant the fraction of total T cells that were SARS-CoV-2-associated. Using the MIRA data, every spike-specific TCR was mapped to the spike region that the TCR reacted to and assigned to either a CD4 or a CD8 class. Log10-transformed breadth and depth values were compared by one-way ANOVA with Sidak's multiple comparisons tests. What TCRdb holds here is the immuneACCESS table cut down to in-frame rearrangements. Part of the clones is not present; checked against another copy, under half of the missing clones reflect an unresolved V gene, and the others are unexplained. The V and J calls and clone size are taken from that table; D and trimming were inferred from the DNA. The sample records 100,000 to 150,000 clones, around 89% of which are singletons. Around 10% of the sample rests with the top ten.

Worth noting for this clone: Its antigen remains unidentified. Base quality data are lacking; no much larger clone is found one base away.

This specimen consisted of peripheral blood, obtained on day 0 of MenACWY control vaccination. This clonotype was sampled from an adult in good health.

The CDR3 protein is CASRGVGTENYGYTF. The nucleotide sequence is given as TGTGCCAGCAGGGGGGTTGGGACCGAAAACTATGGCTACACCTTC. The chain links TRBV6-5 with TRBJ1-2; TRBD1 might be the D gene, on 5 matching bases. CDR3 length: 15 amino acids, cysteine to phenylalanine. The kept DNA is CDR3 alone, 45 bases in frame from the first base. V gives up 6 bases and J gives up 2 bases, and the segment between their germline ends measures 16 bases. Based on the germline V gene, the CDR1 and CDR2 sequences are MNHEY and SVGAGI.